This T cell receptor (beta chain) is from a study of Graves' ophthalmopathy and Graves' hyperthyroidism. This clonotype was found many times. Its antigen is not known. Study outcomes and limitations: Blood also contained most of the expanded thyroid clonotypes above 0.001 frequency. Sensitivity of 87.88% and specificity of nearly 82% were achieved when a 13-signature model separated ophthalmopathy from stable hyperthyroidism.

CDR3 size: 14 residues. Germline CDR1 reads SGHKS; CDR2 reads YYEKEE (reference sequence). The V gene lost 1 base and the J gene lost 7 bases, with 9 bases spanning the gap. RNA transcripts yielded amplified TCR beta CDR3 regions. First-round RT-PCR employed HTBI primers, with a second-round multiplex PCR after it. TCRdb reanalysed the multiplex PCR reads using MiXCR and keeps one entry per CDR3 protein. In the table there are around 1.1 million distinct CDR3 sequences, 35% to 45% of which are singletons. The clonotype was recovered from an adult man with Graves' hyperthyroidism. V and J are TRBV5-5 and TRBJ1-6, with no clear D. The sample taken for sequencing was peripheral blood or thyroid tissue (not recorded which). In DNA form, the CDR3 reads TGTGCCAGCAGCTTGCGGGCCACCAATTCACCCCTCCACTTT. Its protein product is CASSLRATNSPLHF.